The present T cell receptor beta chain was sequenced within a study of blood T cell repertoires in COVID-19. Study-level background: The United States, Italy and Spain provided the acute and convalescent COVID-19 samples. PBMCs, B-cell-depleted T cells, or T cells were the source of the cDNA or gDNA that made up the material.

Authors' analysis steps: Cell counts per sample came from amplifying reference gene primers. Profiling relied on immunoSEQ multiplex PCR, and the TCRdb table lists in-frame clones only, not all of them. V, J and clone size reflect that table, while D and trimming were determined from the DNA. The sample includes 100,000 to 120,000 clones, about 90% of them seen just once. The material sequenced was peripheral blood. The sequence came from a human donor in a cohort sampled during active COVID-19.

CDR3 region: CASHPGQGAYEQYF. The CDR3, as DNA: TGTGCCAGTCACCCGGGACAGGGGGCTTACGAGCAGTACTTC. This rearrangement joins TRBV28 to TRBJ2-7; TRBD1 matches 12 bases. After removal of 9 bases from V and 4 bases from J, the junction contained 7 bases not matched to a gene. Germline CDR1 and CDR2: MDHEN and SYDVKM. The CDR3 sequence is 14 residues long.